Included here is one T cell receptor (beta chain) sequence, with context. These data are taken from a study of blood T cell repertoires in COVID-19. At the level of the study: Sites in the United States, Italy and Spain provided acute and convalescent COVID-19 samples. T cells, B-cell-depleted T cells, or PBMCs provided the cDNA or gDNA that served as material.

As originally analysed: Cell counts per sample came from amplifying reference gene primers. Produced via immunoSEQ multiplex PCR; TCRdb's table is partial and in-frame only. D and trimming were read from the DNA, whereas the V and J calls and clone size are those reported in that table. The table includes under 200,000 clones, roughly three quarters detected once. The length of the CDR3 is 15 residues. The V gene lost 1 base and the J gene lost 7 bases, with 13 bases spanning the gap. CDR1 is MNHEY and CDR2 is SVGAGI in the germline V gene. The sequenced sample consisted of peripheral blood. The chain has TRBV6-5 and TRBJ2-2, with D possibly matching TRBD2 (7 bases). The source of this sequence is a man in his 60s with active or convalescent COVID-19. The CDR3 region has the DNA TGTGCCAGCAGTTACTGGGGGAGGGGGAACGGGGAGCTGTTTTTT. This gives the protein CASSYWGRGNGELFF.